This T cell receptor beta chain was sequenced during a study of T cells in localized non-small cell lung cancer. This clone was observed a few times. Antigen specificity is unknown. Notes on the study in general: Uninvolved neighboring lung showed the greatest T cell clonality, exceeding tumor. Of the top 100 tumor clones, median roughly 60 were in adjacent lung, more than 25 among its top 100. Owing to sequencing of a solitary tumor region, heterogeneity cannot be discounted.

Germline CDR1 WSHSY, CDR2 SAAADI. V was pared by 7 bases and J by 4 bases, with 6 bases between. The CDR3 is 11 amino acids. Assay: immunoSEQ multiplex PCR; the TCRdb copy retains only in-frame clones and omits some. The data hold about 26,000 clones, with 91% observed a single time. The source was peripheral blood, collected before any cancer treatment. The clonotype was recovered from a female donor at least 60 years old with stage II squamous cell lung carcinoma. V is TRBV10-2 and J is TRBJ2-3, with D unclear. The CDR3 DNA reads TGCGCCAGCAAGGTGGCAGATACGCAGTATTTT. Protein sequence: CASKVADTQYF.